This T cell receptor beta chain stems from a study of blood T cell repertoires in COVID-19. At the level of the study: Sources were T cells, B-cell-depleted T cells, or PBMCs; the material itself was cDNA or gDNA.

Original handling: Using reference gene primer amplification, nucleated cell counts were estimated. The assay was immunoSEQ multiplex PCR, and TCRdb's table has in-frame clones only and misses some. The D gene and trimming were derived from the DNA, and the V and J assignments and clone size from that table. Here the sample spans approximately 300,000 clones, about 92% being singletons. A single count supports this clone. Trimming pared 1 base from V and 8 bases from J, leaving 23 bases between. The CDR3 runs 17 residues. Germline V CDR1 and CDR2: SNHLY, FYNNEI. Participants, roughly 18 to 100 years old, spanned 25 or so US areas.

The chain employs TRBV2 and TRBJ1-2, with D possibly TRBD1 on 5 matching bases. The specimen was PBMCs or T cells enriched from blood (not recorded which). The clonotype was recovered from a woman aged 30 to 39 who had recovered from COVID-19. CDR3 amino acids: CASSEDRALGTSRGYTF. For the CDR3, the DNA is TGTGCCAGCAGTGAAGATCGGGCTTTAGGGACTTCTCGCGGCTACACCTTC.